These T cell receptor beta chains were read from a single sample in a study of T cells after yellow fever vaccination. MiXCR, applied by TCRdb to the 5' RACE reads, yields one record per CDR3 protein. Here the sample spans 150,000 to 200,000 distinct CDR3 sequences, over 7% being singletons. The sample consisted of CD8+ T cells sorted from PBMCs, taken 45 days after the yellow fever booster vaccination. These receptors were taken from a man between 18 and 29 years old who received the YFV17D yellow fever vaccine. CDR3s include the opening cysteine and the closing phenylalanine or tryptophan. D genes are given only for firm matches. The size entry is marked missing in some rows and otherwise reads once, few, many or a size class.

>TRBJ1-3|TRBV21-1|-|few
CASSKGTGCGSGNTIYF
TGTGCCAGCAGCAAAGGGACAGGGTGCGGATCTGGAAACACCATATATTTT
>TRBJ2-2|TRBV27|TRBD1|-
CASRITGVGTGELFF
TGTGCCAGCAGAATAACAGGGGTAGGGACCGGGGAGCTGTTTTTT
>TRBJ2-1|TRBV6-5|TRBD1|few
CASSAGQGYNEQFF
TGTGCCAGCAGTGCGGGACAGGGGTACAATGAGCAGTTCTTC
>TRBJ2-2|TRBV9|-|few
CASSPPRQGNGELFF
TGTGCCAGCAGTCCCCCCAGGCAGGGTAACGGGGAGCTGTTTTTT
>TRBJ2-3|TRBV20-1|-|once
CSARNSRHSPQYF
TGCAGTGCGAGGAACAGCAGGCATTCACCGCAGTATTTT
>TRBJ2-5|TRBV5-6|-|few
CASSLADGTQYF
TGTGCCAGCAGCTTGGCAGATGGGACCCAGTACTTC
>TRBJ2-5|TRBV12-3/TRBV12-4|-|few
CASSLESSEITQYF
TGTGCCAGCAGTTTAGAGAGTAGCGAGATAACCCAGTACTTC
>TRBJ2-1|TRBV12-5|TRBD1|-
CASGRTGNEQFF
TGTGCTAGTGGACGGACAGGCAATGAGCAGTTCTTC
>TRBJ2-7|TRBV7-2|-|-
CASSLAGVYEQYF
TGTGCCAGCAGCTTAGCGGGGGTCTACGAGCAGTACTTC
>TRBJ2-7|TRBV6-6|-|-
CASSYAGQKDEQYF
TGTGCCAGCAGTTACGCGGGACAAAAGGACGAGCAGTACTTC
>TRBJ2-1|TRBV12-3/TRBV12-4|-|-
CASSSQGEGHEQFF
TGTGCCAGCAGTTCACAGGGTGAGGGTCATGAGCAGTTCTTC
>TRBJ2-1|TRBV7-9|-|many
CASSYQSSYNEQFF
TGTGCCAGCAGCTATCAGAGCTCCTACAATGAGCAGTTCTTC
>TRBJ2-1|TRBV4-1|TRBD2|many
CASSQEGLAGNEQFF
TGCGCCAGCAGCCAAGAGGGACTAGCAGGCAATGAGCAGTTCTTC
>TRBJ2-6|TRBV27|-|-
CASRPGSGANVLTF
TGTGCCAGCAGACCCGGTTCCGGGGCCAACGTCCTGACTTTC
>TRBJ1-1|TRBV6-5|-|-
CASTPSRGTEAFF
TGTGCCAGCACCCCGAGTCGGGGCACTGAAGCTTTCTTT
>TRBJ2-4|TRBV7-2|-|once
CASSRRVHF
TGTGCCAGCAGCAGACGGGTACACTTC
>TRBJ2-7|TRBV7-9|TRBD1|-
CASSLSPGTGSYEQYF
TGTGCCAGCAGCTTATCCCCCGGGACAGGCTCCTACGAGCAGTACTTC
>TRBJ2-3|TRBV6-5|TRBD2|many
CASRPSGGSTDTQYF
TGTGCCAGCAGGCCTAGCGGGGGAAGCACAGATACGCAGTATTTT
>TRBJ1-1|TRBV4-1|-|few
CASSPDLGFAFF
TGCGCCAGCAGCCCGGATCTGGGGTTCGCTTTCTTT
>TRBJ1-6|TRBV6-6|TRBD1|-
CASSYALRGHFDSPLHF
TGTGCCAGCAGTTACGCCCTCAGGGGGCACTTCGATTCACCCCTCCACTTT
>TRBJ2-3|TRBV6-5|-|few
CASSPQRQDTDTQYF
TGTGCCAGCAGTCCACAGAGACAGGACACAGATACGCAGTATTTT
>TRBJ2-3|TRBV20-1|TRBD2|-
CSARSLLAGETDTQYF
TGCAGTGCTAGATCCCTACTAGCGGGGGAAACAGATACGCAGTATTTT
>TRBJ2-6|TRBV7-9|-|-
CASSRPVGSGANVLTF
TGTGCCAGCAGCCGCCCGGTGGGCTCTGGGGCCAACGTCCTGACTTTC
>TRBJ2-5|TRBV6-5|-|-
CASSYGGPQETQYF
TGTGCCAGCAGTTACGGGGGCCCCCAAGAGACCCAGTACTTC
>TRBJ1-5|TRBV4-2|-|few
CASSQIGGHQPQHF
TGTGCCAGCAGCCAAATTGGAGGGCATCAGCCCCAGCATTTT
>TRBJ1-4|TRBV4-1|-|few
CASSQDRQSPLVGNEKLFF
TGCGCCAGCAGCCAAGATCGGCAGAGCCCCCTGGTTGGTAATGAAAAACTGTTTTTT
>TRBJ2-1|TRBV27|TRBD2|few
CASSIRSSGGMNEQFF
TGTGCCAGCAGCATAAGGTCTAGCGGGGGGATGAATGAGCAGTTCTTC
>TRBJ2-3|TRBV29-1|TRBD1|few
CSVETGAYTDTQYF
TGCAGCGTTGAAACAGGGGCGTACACAGATACGCAGTATTTT
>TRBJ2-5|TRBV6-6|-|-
CASSYRLEGGREGGETQYF
TGTGCCAGCAGTTACCGTCTCGAGGGAGGCAGGGAAGGAGGGGAGACCCAGTACTTC
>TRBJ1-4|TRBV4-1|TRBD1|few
CASSPRDRGHLGTNEKLFF
TGCGCCAGCAGCCCAAGGGACAGGGGGCATTTGGGAACTAATGAAAAACTGTTTTTT
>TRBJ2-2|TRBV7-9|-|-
CASSSGHYDDTGELFF
TGTGCCAGCAGCTCGGGCCACTATGATGACACCGGGGAGCTGTTTTTT
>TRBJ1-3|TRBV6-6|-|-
CASEEEQAFSGNTIYF
TGTGCCAGCGAGGAAGAACAGGCCTTCTCTGGAAACACCATATATTTT
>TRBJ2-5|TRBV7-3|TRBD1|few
CASSLNRGKTQYF
TGTGCCAGCAGCCTCAACAGGGGGAAGACCCAGTACTTC
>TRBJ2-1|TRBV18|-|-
CASSPPRQLNEQFF
TGTGCCAGCTCACCACCCAGACAGCTAAATGAGCAGTTCTTC
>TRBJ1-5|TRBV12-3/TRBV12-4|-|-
CASKGEGEQPQHF
TGTGCCAGCAAGGGGGAGGGGGAACAGCCCCAGCATTTT
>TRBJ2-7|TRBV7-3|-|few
CASSGRYEQYF
TGTGCCAGCAGCGGACGGTACGAGCAGTACTTC
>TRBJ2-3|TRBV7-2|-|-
CASSLRAEGDTDTQYF
TGTGCCAGCAGCCTTAGGGCCGAGGGGGACACAGATACGCAGTATTTT
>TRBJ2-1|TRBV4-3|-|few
CASSQDRGPYNEQFF
TGCGCCAGCAGCCAAGATCGGGGCCCCTACAATGAGCAGTTCTTC
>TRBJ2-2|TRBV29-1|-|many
CSVLVTGELFF
TGCAGCGTGCTGGTCACCGGGGAGCTGTTTTTT
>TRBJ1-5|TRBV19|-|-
CASSNRGNQPQHF
TGTGCCAGTAGTAACAGGGGCAATCAGCCCCAGCATTTT
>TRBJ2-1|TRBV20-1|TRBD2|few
CSASPLAGEPKGGQFF
TGCAGTGCTAGTCCGCTAGCGGGGGAGCCCAAAGGGGGGCAGTTCTTC
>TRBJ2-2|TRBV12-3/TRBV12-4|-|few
CASLGDPNTGELFF
TGTGCCAGCTTGGGGGATCCGAACACCGGGGAGCTGTTTTTT
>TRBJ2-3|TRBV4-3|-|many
CASSQTRGDTQYF
TGCGCCAGCAGCCAAACCCGGGGAGATACGCAGTATTTT
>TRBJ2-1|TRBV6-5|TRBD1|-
CASPSPARLDRGLIEQFF
TGTGCCAGCCCCTCCCCGGCGCGGTTGGACAGGGGGCTAATTGAGCAGTTCTTC
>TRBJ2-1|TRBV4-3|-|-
CASSHTYPGSSYNEQFF
TGCGCCAGCAGCCACACTTACCCGGGAAGCTCCTACAATGAGCAGTTCTTC
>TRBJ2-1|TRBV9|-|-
CASSLTAPNEQFF
TGTGCCAGCAGCCTGACGGCCCCCAATGAGCAGTTCTTC
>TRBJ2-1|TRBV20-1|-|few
CSASSWGNEQFF
TGCAGTGCCAGCTCCTGGGGGAATGAGCAGTTCTTC
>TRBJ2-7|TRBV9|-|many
CASSPGTSSYEQYF
TGTGCCAGCAGCCCCGGGACATCCTCCTACGAGCAGTACTTC
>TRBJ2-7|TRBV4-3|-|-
CASSQGSAPDEQYF
TGCGCCAGCAGCCAGGGCTCAGCTCCCGACGAGCAGTACTTC
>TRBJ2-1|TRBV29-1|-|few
CSVDWAENEQFF
TGCAGCGTTGATTGGGCGGAAAATGAGCAGTTCTTC
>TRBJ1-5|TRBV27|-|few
CASSTFGGRESNQPQHF
TGTGCCAGCAGTACATTTGGGGGAAGGGAAAGCAATCAGCCCCAGCATTTT
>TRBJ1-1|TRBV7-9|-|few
CASRLLDTEAFF
TGTGCCAGCAGACTTCTAGACACTGAAGCTTTCTTT
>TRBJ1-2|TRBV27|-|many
CASSPSPRGYGYTF
TGTGCCAGCAGTCCGTCTCCACGGGGCTATGGCTACACCTTC
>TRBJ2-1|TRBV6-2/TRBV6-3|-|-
CASSYAYYNEQFF
TGTGCCAGCAGTTACGCGTATTACAATGAGCAGTTCTTC
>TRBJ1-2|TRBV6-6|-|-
CASSYEVGYGYTF
TGTGCCAGCAGTTATGAGGTTGGATATGGCTACACCTTC